This note documents a single T cell receptor beta chain sequence. Its antigen is as yet unknown. The data were obtained in a study of cytomegalovirus exposure and HLA in healthy donors. General study findings and limits: Later, TCR association rates were found to vary by HLA locus, highest for DRB1 and lowest for HLA-C. Reports state that TCR beta sequences accurately predicted most subjects' HLA-A and HLA-B alleles. Follow-up analysis later connected one missense variant in DCLRE1C with trimming of TCR beta V- and J-genes. In vitro work confirmed that three CMV-associated chains recognize CMV antigens.

The PCR had 60 Vbeta and 13 Jbeta primers. Assay used: immunoSEQ multiplex PCR; TCRdb lists only in-frame clones, some missing. Among about 100,000 clones listed, about 81% were seen once. The sequenced sample consisted of PBMCs. This receptor was taken from a man in his fifties or sixties in good health and CMV-seronegative.

CDR3: CASSSKTGGTEAFF. In DNA, the CDR3 is TGTGCCAGCAGCTCAAAGACAGGGGGGACTGAAGCTTTCTTT. The rearrangement links TRBV7-9 to TRBJ1-1; 9 bases are shared with TRBD1. Germline V CDR1 and CDR2: SEHNR, FQNEAQ (reference sequence). The V and J ends lost 4 bases and 5 bases, in that order; junction bases with no gene match: 5. This CDR3 spans 14 amino acids. Complete variable domain (other parts from reference TRBV7-9 and TRBJ1-1): DTGVSQNPRHKITKRGQNVTFRCDPISEHNRLYWYRQTLGQGPEFLTYFQNEAQLEKSRLLSDRFSAERPKGSFSTLEIQRTEQGDSAMYLCASSSKTGGTEAFFGQGTRLTVV.